This T cell receptor (beta chain) was observed in a study of blood T cell repertoires in COVID-19. This table comes from immunoSEQ multiplex PCR, and its TCRdb copy is limited to in-frame clones, with some not included. The data contain approximately 200,000 clones, 87% of them seen just once; the ten biggest clones take up 2% to 2.5%. Recruitment covered about 25 US areas and drew participants whose ages spanned roughly 18 to 90 years. The CDR3 sequence is 15 residues long. CDR1 is LNHDA, CDR2 SQIVND, per germline (reference sequence). The ends lost 3 bases at V and 2 bases at J; junction bases unmatched: 7.

This chain uses TRBV19 with TRBJ2-7, with 7 positions matching TRBD2. The origin of this receptor is a woman in her twenties or thirties who had recovered from COVID-19. The source material was PBMCs or T cells enriched from blood (not recorded which). The CDR3: CASSMGEGPAYEQYF. The CDR3 region has the DNA TGTGCCAGTAGTATGGGGGAGGGACCAGCCTACGAGCAGTACTTC.